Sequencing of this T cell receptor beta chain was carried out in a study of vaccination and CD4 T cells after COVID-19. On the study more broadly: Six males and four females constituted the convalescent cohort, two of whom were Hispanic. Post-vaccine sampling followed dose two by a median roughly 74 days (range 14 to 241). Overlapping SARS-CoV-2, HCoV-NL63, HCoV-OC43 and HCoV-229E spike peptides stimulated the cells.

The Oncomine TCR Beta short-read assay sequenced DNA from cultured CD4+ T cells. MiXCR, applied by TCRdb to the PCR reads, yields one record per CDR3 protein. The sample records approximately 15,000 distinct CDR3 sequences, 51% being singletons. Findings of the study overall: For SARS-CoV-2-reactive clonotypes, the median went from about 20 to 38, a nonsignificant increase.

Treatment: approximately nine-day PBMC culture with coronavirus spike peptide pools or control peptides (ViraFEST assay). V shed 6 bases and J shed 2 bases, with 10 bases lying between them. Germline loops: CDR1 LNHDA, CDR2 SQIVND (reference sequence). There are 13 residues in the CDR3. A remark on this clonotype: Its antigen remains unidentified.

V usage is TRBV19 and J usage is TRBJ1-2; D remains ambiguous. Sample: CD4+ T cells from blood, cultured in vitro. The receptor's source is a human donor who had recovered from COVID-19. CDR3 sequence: CASRQRANYGYTF. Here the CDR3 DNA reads TGTGCCAGTAGACAGCGGGCCAACTATGGCTACACCTTC.